These T cell receptor beta chains were read from a single sample in a study of T-cell memory formation after mild COVID-19. MiXCR, run by TCRdb on the 5' RACE reads, gives a single entry per CDR3 protein. The table has roughly 240,000 distinct CDR3 sequences, 16% seen once. The specimen was PBMCs or a T cell subset sorted from them (not recorded which). All receptors come from a man aged 18 to 29 who had mild COVID-19 (a few samples of this study predate the infection). Cell type and time point are not known. CDR3s include the opening cysteine and the closing phenylalanine or tryptophan. The D gene is left open where the match is weak. Clone size, where shown, is once, few, many, or a class for clones that have expanded.

j_gene | d_gene | abundance | v_gene | CDR3aa | CDR3nt
TRBJ1-6 | NA | few | TRBV7-2 | CASSPRGSHNSPLHF | TGTGCCAGCAGCCCCCGCGGCAGCCATAATTCACCCCTCCACTTT
TRBJ1-6 | NA | many | TRBV18 | CASSSASTNSPLHF | TGTGCCAGCTCGAGTGCGTCTACCAATTCACCCCTCCACTTT
TRBJ1-5 | NA | NA | TRBV4-2 | CASSQGLNQPQHF | TGTGCCAGCAGCCAAGGGTTAAATCAGCCCCAGCATTTT
TRBJ1-4 | TRBD1 | NA | TRBV6-6 | CASTRDRGEKLFF | TGTGCCAGCACCAGGGACAGGGGCGAAAAACTGTTTTTT
TRBJ2-1 | NA | NA | TRBV6-5 | CASRLAGGTHNEQFF | TGTGCCAGCAGACTAGCAGGGGGTACCCACAATGAGCAGTTCTTC
TRBJ2-5 | TRBD2 | few | TRBV3-1 | CASSRSGAIQETQYF | TGTGCCAGCAGCCGTAGCGGGGCGATCCAAGAGACCCAGTACTTC
TRBJ1-1 | NA | NA | TRBV5-1 | CASYPEGGNTEAFF | TGCGCCAGCTACCCGGAGGGTGGGAACACTGAAGCTTTCTTT
TRBJ2-7 | TRBD2 | NA | TRBV20-1 | CSARDLRGAYEQYF | TGCAGTGCTAGAGATCTGCGGGGGGCCTACGAGCAGTACTTC
TRBJ1-5 | NA | NA | TRBV27 | CASSRQPNQPQHF | TGTGCCAGCAGTCGGCAGCCGAATCAGCCCCAGCATTTT
TRBJ2-3 | TRBD1 | many | TRBV7-2 | CASRGQVGTDTQYF | TGTGCCAGCAGGGGACAGGTGGGCACAGATACGCAGTATTTT